The 22 T cell receptor beta chains below were found in one sample sequenced in a study of blood T cell repertoires in COVID-19. Sequencing was performed with immunoSEQ multiplex PCR; in TCRdb, only in-frame clones are kept and a portion is missing. The sample lists around 100,000 clones, over 75% occurring once. What was sequenced was peripheral blood. These receptors were taken from a man aged 70-80 years with active or convalescent COVID-19.

The V call is TRBV7-8, the J call TRBJ1-1; D perhaps matches TRBD1 (5 bases). Germline V lookup: CDR1 SGHVS, CDR2 FQNEAQ. This CDR3 is 13 amino acids long. Trimming pared 5 bases from V and 0 bases from J, leaving 7 bases between. The CDR3 nucleotides read TGTGCCAGCAGCCTACAGGTGAACACTGAAGCTTTCTTT. This sequence encodes CASSLQVNTEAFF.

This rearrangement joins TRBV7-9 to TRBJ2-7, with D maybe TRBD1 (6 bases). Germline CDR1 and CDR2: SEHNR and FQNEAQ (reference sequence). The CDR3 runs to 14 residues. Trimming removed 5 bases from V and 3 bases from J, with 14 bases in between. In DNA form, the CDR3 reads TGTGCCAGCAGCCCCAGGACAGCTTACTACGAGCAGTACTTC. Protein: CASSPRTAYYEQYF.

This sequence joins TRBV5-4 and TRBJ2-5; 10 nucleotides match TRBD1. The junction had 1 base not matched to a gene; V was cut back by 3 bases and J by 2 bases. This CDR3 contains 14 residues. The germline gives CDR1 SGHNT, CDR2 YYREEE (reference sequence). The CDR3 loop is CASSSGQGQETQYF. CDR3 coding DNA: TGTGCCAGCAGCTCGGGACAGGGGCAAGAGACCCAGTACTTC.

V gene TRBV24-1 combines with J gene TRBJ2-5; D perhaps matches TRBD1 (6 bases). There are 15 residues in the CDR3. The germline V gene has CDR1 KGHDR and CDR2 SFDVKD. Deletions cut 2 bases from V and 5 bases from J, with 14 bases between. The CDR3 sequence is CATSDWGLGGETQYF. CDR3 nucleotides: TGTGCCACCAGTGATTGGGGCTTAGGGGGTGAGACCCAGTACTTC.

This chain links TRBV7-9 with TRBJ2-7; D may be TRBD1 (6 bases). V dropped 5 bases and J dropped 4 bases, with 21 bases sitting between them. In germline, CDR1 is SEHNR, CDR2 FQNEAQ (reference sequence). This CDR3 has 16 residues. The CDR3 nucleotides are TGTGCCAGCAGCACAACAGTTTCAGGGGTCGGGTACGAGCAGTACTTC. Translation gives CASSTTVSGVGYEQYF. Supplemented by reference TRBV7-9 and TRBJ2-7, the full variable domain reads DTGVSQNPRHKITKRGQNVTFRCDPISEHNRLYWYRQTLGQGPEFLTYFQNEAQLEKSRLLSDRFSAERPKGSFSTLEIQRTEQGDSAMYLCASSTTVSGVGYEQYFGPGTRLTVT.

The V call is TRBV19, the J call TRBJ2-7; TRBD1 matches at 10 bases. Germline loops: CDR1 LNHDA, CDR2 SQIVND (reference sequence). The CDR3 is 16 residues long. Germline trimming cut 3 bases from V and 2 bases from J; bases unmatched to any gene: 7. In DNA form, the CDR3 reads TGTGCCAGTAGTATCAGGGGGACAGGGGCCACCTACGAGCAGTACTTC. This encodes CASSIRGTGATYEQYF.

The chain has TRBV5-1 and TRBJ1-1; D perhaps matches TRBD1 (6 bases). Germline values: CDR1 SGHRS, CDR2 YFSETQ. Trimming took 2 bases from V and 7 from J, leaving 9 bases between them. There are 12 residues in the CDR3. The CDR3 spells CASSLQGVEAFF. CDR3 DNA sequence: TGCGCCAGCAGCTTACAGGGAGTTGAAGCTTTCTTT. Full variable domain (outside the CDR3, taken from reference TRBV5-1 and TRBJ1-1): KAGVTQTPRYLIKTRGQQVTLSCSPISGHRSVSWYQQTPGQGLQFLFEYFSETQRNKGNFPGRFSGRQFSNSRSEMNVSTLELGDSALYLCASSLQGVEAFFGQGTRLTVV.

This chain uses TRBV7-2 with TRBJ2-7; a weak D match, TRBD1 (5 bases). CDR1 SGHTA and CDR2 FQGNSA come from the germline V gene. V lost 5 bases, J lost 4 bases, and 12 bases lay in between. There are 13 residues in the CDR3. The CDR3 DNA follows: TGTGCCAGCAGCATATACAGGATTTACGAGCAGTACTTC. The encoded protein is CASSIYRIYEQYF. The full variable domain, its missing parts supplied by reference TRBV7-2 and TRBJ2-7, is GAGVSQSPSNKVTEKGKDVELRCDPISGHTALYWYRQSLGQGLEFLIYFQGNSAPDKSGLPSDRFSAERTGGSVSTLTIQRTQQEDSAVYLCASSIYRIYEQYFGPGTRLTVT.

This chain connects TRBV5-1 to TRBJ1-4; 7 nucleotides agree with TRBD1. Germline loops: CDR1 SGHRS, CDR2 YFSETQ. CDR3 length equals 16 residues. The V segment lost 0 bases and the J segment 2 bases; nucleotides outside the gene matches: 4. The CDR3, as DNA: TGCGCCAGCAGCTTGGTAGGGGGCATCACTAATGAAAAACTGTTTTTT. It codes for CASSLVGGITNEKLFF.

The CDR3: CASSEETVTTYEQYF. In nucleotides, the CDR3 is TGTGCCAGCAGTGAAGAAACAGTCACAACCTACGAGCAGTACTTC. The chain is built from TRBV2 and TRBJ2-7; D ambiguous. V was cut by 1 base and J by 2 bases, with 12 bases left in between. The CDR3 is made up of 15 amino acids. Looked up from germline, CDR1 is SNHLY and CDR2 is FYNNEI.

The chain is built from TRBV29-1 and TRBJ2-7; D gene uncertain. Trimming shortened V by 0 bases and J by 0 bases, and 6 bases separated the two germline ends. This CDR3 contains 13 residues. Germline-derived CDR1 and CDR2 are SQVTM and ANQGSEA. This CDR3 is CSVEDPSSYEQYF. The CDR3 bases are TGCAGCGTTGAAGATCCTTCCTCCTACGAGCAGTACTTC.

V gene TRBV5-4 combines with J gene TRBJ2-1, with TRBD2 matching over 12 bases. There are 15 residues in the CDR3. Germline lookup yields CDR1 SGHNT and CDR2 YYREEE (reference sequence). Trimming removed 5 bases from V and 5 bases from J; junction bases left unmatched: 5. The CDR3 sequence: CASSLLAGGDNEQFF. For the CDR3, the DNA is TGTGCCAGCAGTCTACTAGCGGGGGGCGACAATGAGCAGTTCTTC.

V usage is TRBV5-1 and J usage is TRBJ2-2; TRBD1 matches 11 bases. Germline V gives CDR1 SGHRS, CDR2 YFSETQ. V shed 4 bases and J 4 bases; nucleotides not matched to a gene: 9. CDR3 size: 17 residues. The CDR3 nucleotides read TGCGCCAGCAGCACACAACCGGGACAGGGGGTCACCGGGGAGCTGTTTTTT. Amino acid sequence: CASSTQPGQGVTGELFF. The entire variable domain, with the rest obtained from reference TRBV5-1 and TRBJ2-2, is as follows: KAGVTQTPRYLIKTRGQQVTLSCSPISGHRSVSWYQQTPGQGLQFLFEYFSETQRNKGNFPGRFSGRQFSNSRSEMNVSTLELGDSALYLCASSTQPGQGVTGELFFGEGSRLTVL.

The chain has TRBV19 and TRBJ2-4, with D perhaps TRBD2 (6 bases). The germline V and J ends were trimmed by 6 bases and 2 bases, with 8 bases remaining between them. The V gene's germline CDR1 is LNHDA and CDR2 SQIVND (reference sequence). The CDR3 loop spans 13 amino acids. CDR3: CASREGPKNIQYF. The DNA for the CDR3 is TGTGCCAGTAGGGAGGGGCCCAAAAACATTCAGTACTTC.

The V call is TRBV10-2, the J call TRBJ2-7, with 9 bases that match TRBD2. CDR1 and CDR2 from the germline V gene are WSHSY and SAAADI. V shed 6 bases, J shed 1 base, and the junction held 7 bases outside the gene matches. This CDR3 region has 15 residues. The CDR3 sequence is CASRLGLAGSYEQYF. CDR3 bases: TGCGCCAGCAGGTTGGGGCTAGCGGGATCCTACGAGCAGTACTTC.

The CDR3 DNA reads TGTGCCACCAGTGATAACAGGGGAGGAAATGAAAAACTGTTTTTT. This encodes CATSDNRGGNEKLFF. J is TRBJ1-4 and V is TRBV24-1; TRBD1 agrees at 7 bases. This CDR3 has 15 residues. Germline V CDR1 and CDR2: KGHDR, SFDVKD. J was trimmed by 5 bases and V by 3 bases; bases with no gene match: 5.

The rearrangement uses TRBV5-1 and TRBJ2-1, with 8 bases aligning to TRBD2. Germline loops: CDR1 SGHRS, CDR2 YFSETQ. Trimming removed 2 bases from V and 3 bases from J; junction bases left unmatched: 13. The CDR3 covers 18 residues. For the CDR3, the DNA is TGCGCCAGCAGCTTCCTTGGACTTACTAGCGGAGTCTACAATGAGCAGTTCTTC. This translates into CASSFLGLTSGVYNEQFF.

This chain links TRBV5-1 with TRBJ2-2, with TRBD2 identical over 8 bases. Germline CDR1 SGHRS, CDR2 YFSETQ. The CDR3 has 15 amino acids. V lost 4 bases and J lost 7; bases outside the gene matches: 9. The CDR3 DNA reads as TGCGCCAGCAGCCCGAGAGCGGGAGAGGGCGGGGAGCTGTTTTTT. It codes for CASSPRAGEGGELFF.

A few counts support this clone. The V gene is TRBV30, the J gene TRBJ1-1; 7 bases line up with TRBD1. The V gene's germline CDR1 is GTSNPN and CDR2 SVGIG (reference sequence). The CDR3 covers 13 residues. V was pared by 3 bases and J by 1 base, with 2 bases of the junction left unmatched. CDR3 nucleotides: TGTGCCTGGAGCCCAGGGGGGAACACTGAAGCTTTCTTT. Translating it yields CAWSPGGNTEAFF.

The chain carries TRBV28 and TRBJ2-2, with D perhaps matching TRBD1 (6 bases). Trimming removed 6 bases at V and 7 bases at J, with 12 bases between. The V gene's germline CDR1 is MDHEN and CDR2 SYDVKM. The CDR3 consists of 13 residues. The chain's CDR3 is CASSPGQNGELFF. In DNA, the CDR3 is TGTGCCAGCAGCCCCGGACAGAACGGGGAGCTGTTTTTT.

This clone has a single count. V and J are TRBV3-1 (or the pseudogene TRBV3-2) and TRBJ2-3; 8 bases fit TRBD1. Germline CDR1 is LGHDT and CDR2 is YNNKEL (reference sequence). Losses at the gene ends were 3 bases for V and 5 bases for J; bases not matched to a gene: 7. CDR3 size: 15 residues. CDR3 sequence reads: CASSHAQGALDTQYF. The CDR3 DNA follows: TGTGCCAGCAGCCACGCGCAGGGGGCATTAGATACGCAGTATTTT.

Relative to its sample, this clone is medium-sized. The chain combines TRBV7-3 with TRBJ1-1; 7 positions agree with TRBD1. V dropped 5 bases and J dropped 2; count of bases not matched to a gene: 8. Germline CDR1 is SGHTA and CDR2 is FQGTGA. This CDR3 spans 15 amino acids. The CDR3: CASSPQQGINTEAFF. The CDR3 region has the DNA TGTGCCAGCAGCCCGCAACAGGGGATAAACACTGAAGCTTTCTTT.